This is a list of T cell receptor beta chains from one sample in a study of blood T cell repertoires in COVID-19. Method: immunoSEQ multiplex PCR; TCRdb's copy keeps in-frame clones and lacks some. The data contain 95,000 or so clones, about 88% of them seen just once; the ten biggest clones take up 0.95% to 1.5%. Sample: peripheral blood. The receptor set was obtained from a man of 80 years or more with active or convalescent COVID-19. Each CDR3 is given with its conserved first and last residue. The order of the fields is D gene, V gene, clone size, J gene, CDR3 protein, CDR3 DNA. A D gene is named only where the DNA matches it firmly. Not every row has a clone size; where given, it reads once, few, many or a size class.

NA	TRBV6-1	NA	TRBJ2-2	CASSESPNYPGELFF	TGTGCCAGCAGTGAATCCCCCAACTATCCCGGGGAGCTGTTTTTT
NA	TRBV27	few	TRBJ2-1	CASSFGAFYNEQFF	TGTGCCAGCAGTTTTGGGGCGTTTTACAATGAGCAGTTCTTC
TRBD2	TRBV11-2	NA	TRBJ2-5	CASSFVPGGETQYF	TGTGCCAGCAGCTTTGTCCCGGGGGGAGAGACCCAGTACTTC
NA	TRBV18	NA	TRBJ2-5	CASSPSGLETQYF	TGTGCCAGCTCACCATCAGGGTTGGAGACCCAGTACTTC
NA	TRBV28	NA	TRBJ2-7	CASIGAGVFHEQYF	TGTGCCAGCATCGGTGCAGGGGTTTTCCACGAGCAGTACTTC
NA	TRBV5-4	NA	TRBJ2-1	CASSLGGLSSYNEQFF	TGTGCCAGCAGCTTGGGTGGGCTAAGCTCCTACAATGAGCAGTTCTTC
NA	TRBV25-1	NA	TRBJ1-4	CASSERTGGGEKLFF	TGTGCCAGCAGTGAACGCACAGGCGGTGGTGAAAAACTGTTTTTT
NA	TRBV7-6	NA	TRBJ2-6	CASSSGSGAGANVLTF	TGTGCCAGCAGCTCCGGGTCAGGGGCTGGGGCCAACGTCCTGACTTTC
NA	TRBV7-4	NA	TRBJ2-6	CASSTLRQQVSSGANVLTF	TGTGCCAGCAGCACACTCCGACAACAGGTTAGCTCTGGGGCCAACGTCCTGACTTTC
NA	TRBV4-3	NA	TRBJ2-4	CASSQSLGGSKNIQYF	TGCGCCAGCAGCCAAAGTTTGGGCGGGTCCAAAAACATTCAGTACTTC
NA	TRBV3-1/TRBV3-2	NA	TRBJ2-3	CASSQDFLRQSSPGASTDTQYF	TGTGCCAGCAGCCAAGATTTTTTACGACAGTCGAGTCCTGGGGCTAGCACAGATACGCAGTATTTT
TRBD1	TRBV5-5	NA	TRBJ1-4	CASSPGTANEKLFF	TGTGCCAGCAGCCCCGGGACAGCTAATGAAAAACTGTTTTTT
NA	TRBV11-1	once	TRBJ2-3	CASSLGASRSTDTQYF	TGTGCCAGCAGCTTAGGGGCTAGCAGGAGCACAGATACGCAGTATTTT
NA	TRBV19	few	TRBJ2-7	CASSQEAFYEQYF	TGTGCCAGTAGTCAGGAAGCCTTTTACGAGCAGTACTTC